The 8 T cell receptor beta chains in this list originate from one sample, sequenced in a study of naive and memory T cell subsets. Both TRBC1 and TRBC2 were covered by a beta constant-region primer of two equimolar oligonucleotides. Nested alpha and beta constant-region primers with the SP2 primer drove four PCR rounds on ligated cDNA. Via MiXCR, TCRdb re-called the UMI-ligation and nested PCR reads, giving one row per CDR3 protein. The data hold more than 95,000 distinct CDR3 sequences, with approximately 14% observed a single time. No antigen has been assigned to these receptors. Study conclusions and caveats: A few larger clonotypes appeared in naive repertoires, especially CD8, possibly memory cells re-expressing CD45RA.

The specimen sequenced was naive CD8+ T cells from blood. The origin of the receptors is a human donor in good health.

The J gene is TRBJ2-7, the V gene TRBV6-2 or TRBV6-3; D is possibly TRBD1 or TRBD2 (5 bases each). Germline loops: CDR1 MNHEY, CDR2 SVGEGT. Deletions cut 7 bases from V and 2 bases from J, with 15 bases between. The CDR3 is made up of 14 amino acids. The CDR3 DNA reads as TGTGCCAGCACCCAGGGACCTGCTGCCTACGAGCAGTACTTC. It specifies CASTQGPAAYEQYF.

The CDR3 region is CASSQEGDPTSYEQYF. Here the CDR3 DNA reads TGCGCCAGCAGCCAAGAAGGGGACCCCACCTCCTACGAGCAGTACTTC. J is TRBJ2-7 and V is TRBV4-3, with D possibly being TRBD1 or TRBD2 (5 bases each). Germline CDR1 reads LGHNA; CDR2 reads YSLEER. This CDR3 region has 16 residues. V was pared by 0 bases and J by 0 bases, with 12 bases between.

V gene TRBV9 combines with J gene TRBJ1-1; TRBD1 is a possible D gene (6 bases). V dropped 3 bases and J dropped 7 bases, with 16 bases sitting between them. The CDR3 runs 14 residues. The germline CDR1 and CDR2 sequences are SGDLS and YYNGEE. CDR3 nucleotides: TGTGCCAGCAGCGCCCGGGGGGGGCACGATGAAGCTTTCTTT. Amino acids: CASSARGGHDEAFF. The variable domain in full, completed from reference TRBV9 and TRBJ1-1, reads DSGVTQTPKHLITATGQRVTLRCSPRSGDLSVYWYQQSLDQGLQFLIQYYNGEERAKGNILERFSAQQFPDLHSELNLSSLELGDSALYFCASSARGGHDEAFFGQGTRLTVV.

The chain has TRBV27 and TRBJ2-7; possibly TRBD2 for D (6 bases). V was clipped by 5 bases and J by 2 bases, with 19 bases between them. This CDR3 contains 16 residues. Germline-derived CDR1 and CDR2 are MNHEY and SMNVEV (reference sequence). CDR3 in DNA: TGTGCCAGCAGTCGGTTGGGGACTCTACCAACCTACGAGCAGTACTTC. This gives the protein CASSRLGTLPTYEQYF.

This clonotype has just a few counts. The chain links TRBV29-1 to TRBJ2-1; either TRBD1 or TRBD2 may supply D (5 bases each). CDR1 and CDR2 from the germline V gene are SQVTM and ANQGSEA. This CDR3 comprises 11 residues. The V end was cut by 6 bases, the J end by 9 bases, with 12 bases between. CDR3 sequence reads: CSVGTLSEQFF. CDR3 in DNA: TGCAGCGTGGGGACCTTGAGTGAGCAGTTCTTC.

The CDR3 nucleotides are TGTGCCAGCAGCTTAGTCGATGAAAACTATGGCTACACCTTC. This gives the protein CASSLVDENYGYTF. The J gene is TRBJ1-2, the V gene TRBV7-9; the D is unclear. Germline CDR1 and CDR2: SEHNR and FQNEAQ (reference sequence). Between the trimmed V and J ends, which lost 1 base and 2 bases, there was a span of 8 bases. CDR3 size: 14 residues. The full variable domain, its missing parts supplied by reference TRBV7-9 and TRBJ1-2, is DTGVSQNPRHKITKRGQNVTFRCDPISEHNRLYWYRQTLGQGPEFLTYFQNEAQLEKSRLLSDRFSAERPKGSFSTLEIQRTEQGDSAMYLCASSLVDENYGYTFGSGTRLTVV.

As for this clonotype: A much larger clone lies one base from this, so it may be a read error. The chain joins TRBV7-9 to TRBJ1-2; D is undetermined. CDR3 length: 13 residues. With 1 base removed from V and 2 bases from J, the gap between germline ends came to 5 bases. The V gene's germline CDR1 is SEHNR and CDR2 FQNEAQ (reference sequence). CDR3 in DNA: TGTGCCAGCAGCTTAGACACGAACTATGGCTACACCTTC. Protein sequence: CASSLDTNYGYTF.

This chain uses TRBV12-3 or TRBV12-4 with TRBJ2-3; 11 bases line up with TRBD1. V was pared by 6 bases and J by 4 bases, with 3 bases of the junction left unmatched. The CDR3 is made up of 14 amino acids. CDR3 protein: CASRGQGDPDTQYF. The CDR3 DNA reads TGTGCCAGCAGGGGACAGGGGGATCCAGATACGCAGTATTTT.